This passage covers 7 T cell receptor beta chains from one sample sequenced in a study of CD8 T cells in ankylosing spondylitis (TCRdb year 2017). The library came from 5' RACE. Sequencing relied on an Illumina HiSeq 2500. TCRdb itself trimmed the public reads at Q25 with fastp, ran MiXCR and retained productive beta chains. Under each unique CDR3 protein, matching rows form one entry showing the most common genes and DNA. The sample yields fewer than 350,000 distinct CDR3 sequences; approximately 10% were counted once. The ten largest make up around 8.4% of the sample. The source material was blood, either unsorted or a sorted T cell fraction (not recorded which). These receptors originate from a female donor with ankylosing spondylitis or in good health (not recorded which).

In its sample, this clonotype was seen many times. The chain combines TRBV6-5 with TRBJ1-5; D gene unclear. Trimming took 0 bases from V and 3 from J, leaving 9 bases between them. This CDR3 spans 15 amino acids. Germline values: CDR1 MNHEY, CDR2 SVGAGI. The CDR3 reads CASSYSHGDNQPQHF. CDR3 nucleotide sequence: TGTGCCAGCAGTTACTCACATGGTGACAATCAGCCCCAGCATTTT.

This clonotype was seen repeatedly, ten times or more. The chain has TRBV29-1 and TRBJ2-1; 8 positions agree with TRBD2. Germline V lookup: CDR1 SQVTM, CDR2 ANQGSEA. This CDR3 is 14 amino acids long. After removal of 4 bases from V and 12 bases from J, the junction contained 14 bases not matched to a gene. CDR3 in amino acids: CSVVVAGLHSRQFF. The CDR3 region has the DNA TGCAGCGTTGTGGTAGCGGGATTACATAGCCGGCAGTTCTTC.

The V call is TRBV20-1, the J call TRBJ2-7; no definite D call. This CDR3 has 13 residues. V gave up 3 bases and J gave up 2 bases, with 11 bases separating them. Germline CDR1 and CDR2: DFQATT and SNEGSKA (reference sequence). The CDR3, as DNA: TGCAGTGCTAGGGTACCGTCGGCCTACGAGCAGTACTTC. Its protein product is CSARVPSAYEQYF.

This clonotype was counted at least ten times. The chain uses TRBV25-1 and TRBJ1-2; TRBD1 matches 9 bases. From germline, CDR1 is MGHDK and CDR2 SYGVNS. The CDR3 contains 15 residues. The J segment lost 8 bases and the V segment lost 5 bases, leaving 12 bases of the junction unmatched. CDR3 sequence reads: CASSFYMRTGDGYTF. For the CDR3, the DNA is TGTGCCAGCAGTTTCTACATGAGGACAGGGGACGGCTACACCTTC.

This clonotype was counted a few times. The DNA of the CDR3 is TGTGCCAGCAGCCTCCGAGGGGATACTTCCACAGATACGCAGTATTTT. Encoded protein: CASSLRGDTSTDTQYF. The J gene is TRBJ2-3, the V gene TRBV9; D is possibly TRBD1 or TRBD2 (5 bases each). The ends were cut back, 4 bases at V and 2 bases at J, with 17 bases in the middle. CDR3 length: 16 residues. Germline CDR1 is SGDLS and CDR2 is YYNGEE.

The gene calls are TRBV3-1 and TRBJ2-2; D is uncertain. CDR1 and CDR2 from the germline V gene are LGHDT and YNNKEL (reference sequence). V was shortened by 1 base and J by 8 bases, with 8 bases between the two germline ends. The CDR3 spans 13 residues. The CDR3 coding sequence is TGTGCCAGCAGCCAAGGGCTGGAAGGGGAGCTGTTTTTT. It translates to CASSQGLEGELFF.

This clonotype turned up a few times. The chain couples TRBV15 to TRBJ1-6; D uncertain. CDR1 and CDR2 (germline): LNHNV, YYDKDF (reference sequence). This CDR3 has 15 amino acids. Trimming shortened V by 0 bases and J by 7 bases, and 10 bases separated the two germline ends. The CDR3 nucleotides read TGTGCCACCAGCAGAGATCCCGGGGTGAATTCACCCCTCCACTTT. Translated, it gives CATSRDPGVNSPLHF. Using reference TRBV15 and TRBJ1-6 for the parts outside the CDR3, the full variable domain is DAMVIQNPRYQVTQFGKPVTLSCSQTLNHNVMYWYQQKSSQAPKLLFHYYDKDFNNEADTPDNFQSRRPNTSFCFLDIRSPGLGDTAMYLCATSRDPGVNSPLHFGNGTRLTVT.